The 3 T cell receptor beta chains given below trace back to one sample, sequenced in a study of T cell responses to AZD1222 COVID-19 vaccine. Assay: immunoSEQ multiplex PCR; the TCRdb copy retains only in-frame clones and omits some. The sample has 75,000 to 95,000 clones, about 85% seen once. The starting material was peripheral blood, obtained on day 0 of AZD1222 vaccination. The origin of the receptors is an adult in good health.

The V gene is TRBV6-5, the J gene TRBJ1-5, with TRBD1 as a possible D gene (6 bases). Deletions cut 4 bases from V and 1 base from J, with 11 bases between. Germline V CDR1 and CDR2: MNHEY, SVGAGI. This CDR3 comprises 15 residues. CDR3 in amino acids: CASSFTDRSNQPQHF. CDR3 bases: TGTGCCAGCAGTTTTACCGACAGGAGCAATCAGCCCCAGCATTTT.

The chain has TRBV7-2 and TRBJ1-1; D is ambiguous. The germline V gene has CDR1 SGHTA and CDR2 FQGNSA. Trimming removed 0 bases from V and 6 bases from J, with 8 bases in between. CDR3 length: 13 residues. The CDR3 nucleotides read TGTGCCAGCAGCTTAGCGTTTACAGCTGAAGCTTTCTTT. It is translated as CASSLAFTAEAFF.

The chain employs TRBV18 and TRBJ2-3; TRBD2 agrees at 14 bases. Germline V gene data show CDR1 as KGHSH and CDR2 as LQKENI. V shed 4 bases, J shed 5 bases, and the junction held 5 bases outside the gene matches. The CDR3 contains 16 residues. The CDR3 DNA sequence: TGTGCCAGCTCACGCGGGACTAGCGGGGGAGGAGATACGCAGTATTTT. Encoded protein: CASSRGTSGGGDTQYF.